Below, 27 T cell receptor beta chains from the same sample are listed, as sequenced in a study of post-analysis software for immune sequencing data. No cognate antigen is known for these TCRs. cDNA libraries of TCR beta carried unique molecular identifiers. TCRdb itself ran the PCR reads through MiXCR, one entry per CDR3 protein. The top ten clones hold more than 1.5% of a sample with 450,000 to 650,000 distinct CDR3 sequences, roughly two fifths of them seen once. Study conclusions and caveats: With TRBV5-6, TRBV5-1 and TRBV20-1 included, about five TRBV segments were more frequent in patients than in controls.

Input material: blood. These receptors were taken from a girl under 18 with multiple sclerosis.

The chain combines TRBV18 with TRBJ2-4; D could derive from TRBD1 or TRBD2 (5 bases each). The tail of the sequence fits TRBJ2-7 better, so the J call may be wrong. The CDR3 is 13 residues long. Germline lookup yields CDR1 KGHSH and CDR2 LQKENI. The CDR3 DNA follows: TGTGCCACCGGGCCAGGGAGAGGCTACGAGCAGTACTTC. This encodes CATGPGRGYEQYF.

The rearrangement joins TRBV7-8 to TRBJ1-2; 11 nucleotides line up with TRBD1. The junction had 6 bases not matched to a gene; V was cut back by 1 base and J by 5 bases. This CDR3 spans 16 amino acids. The germline gives CDR1 SGHVS, CDR2 FQNEAQ. The CDR3 loop is CASSLGGQGGGYGYTF. CDR3 nucleotides: TGTGCCAGCAGCTTAGGGGGACAGGGGGGAGGATATGGCTACACCTTC.

The chain combines TRBV7-2 with TRBJ2-3; 10 nucleotides line up with TRBD2. The germline V gene has CDR1 SGHTA and CDR2 FQGNSA. This CDR3 comprises 16 residues. The V segment lost 3 bases and the J segment 5 bases; nucleotides outside the gene matches: 8. CDR3 nucleotide sequence: TGTGCCAGCAGCTTTACGAGCGGGGGGGCCGGAGATACGCAGTATTTT. This gives the protein CASSFTSGGAGDTQYF.

J is TRBJ2-3 and V is TRBV24-1; 9 bases map to TRBD2. The CDR3 extends over 15 amino acids. V was pared by 5 bases and J by 4 bases, with 6 bases of the junction left unmatched. The germline gives CDR1 KGHDR, CDR2 SFDVKD. The CDR3 loop reads CATSGLAGAPDTQYF. The CDR3 DNA sequence: TGTGCCACCAGTGGGTTAGCGGGAGCCCCAGATACGCAGTATTTT.

The chain uses TRBV2 and TRBJ2-6; tentatively, D is TRBD2 (5 bases). Trimming pared 8 bases from V and 0 bases from J, leaving 11 bases between. CDR1 and CDR2 from the germline V gene are SNHLY and FYNNEI. This CDR3 has 15 residues. This CDR3 is CASLRVHSGANVLTF. In nucleotides, the CDR3 is TGTGCCAGCCTGAGGGTTCACTCTGGGGCCAACGTCCTGACTTTC. The whole variable domain, remainder taken from reference TRBV2 and TRBJ2-6, is EPEVTQTPSHQVTQMGQEVILRCVPISNHLYFYWYRQILGQKVEFLVSFYNNEISEKSEIFDDQFSVERPDGSNFTLKIRSTKLEDSAMYFCASLRVHSGANVLTFGAGSRLTVL.

V is TRBV27 and J is TRBJ2-3, with TRBD2 identical over 7 bases. The CDR3 has 17 amino acids. V lost 2 bases and J lost 3; bases outside the gene matches: 11. The germline gives CDR1 MNHEY, CDR2 SMNVEV (reference sequence). The CDR3 loop is CASSLLTSGKGTDTQYF. CDR3 DNA: TGTGCCAGCAGTTTACTGACGAGCGGGAAGGGGACAGATACGCAGTATTTT.

This chain joins TRBV9 and TRBJ1-2; D gene uncertain. Germline V lookup: CDR1 SGDLS, CDR2 YYNGEE. The V gene lost 4 bases and the J gene lost 4 bases, with 11 bases spanning the gap. CDR3 length: 13 amino acids. CDR3 DNA sequence: TGTGCCAGCAGCCCCCGGGATACCTATGGCTACACCTTC. Translated: CASSPRDTYGYTF.

This clonotype was found a few times. The chain carries TRBV12-3 or TRBV12-4 and TRBJ2-7; 8 nucleotides align to TRBD2. The CDR3 spans 15 residues. The J segment lost 2 bases and the V segment lost 1 base, leaving 4 bases of the junction unmatched. In nucleotides, the CDR3 is TGTGCCAGCAGTTTAGAGATAGCGGGACCCTACGAGCAGTACTTC. Protein sequence: CASSLEIAGPYEQYF.

This clonotype was found a few times. The chain uses TRBV12-3 or TRBV12-4 and TRBJ1-5, with D hard to call. V shed 0 bases and J shed 5 bases, with 5 bases lying between them. The CDR3 length is 13 residues. The chain's CDR3 is CASSLAVYQPQHF. The CDR3 DNA sequence: TGTGCCAGCAGTTTAGCGGTTTATCAGCCCCAGCATTTT.

This clonotype appeared a few times. A read error may produce the germline difference seen at one junction end. The V and J genes are TRBV6-1 and TRBJ2-3; 9 nucleotides match TRBD2. Germline V gives CDR1 MNHNS, CDR2 SASEGT. The CDR3 contains 15 residues. The CDR3 region is CASGEAAGGPDTQYF. The CDR3 nucleotides are TGTGCCAGCGGTGAAGCCGCGGGAGGGCCAGATACGCAGTATTTT.

This clonotype was observed a handful of times. V gene TRBV4-1 combines with J gene TRBJ2-1, with D unresolved. Trimming took off 1 base at V and 5 bases at J, with 6 bases between the two ends. This CDR3 region has 13 residues. CDR1 is MGHRA, CDR2 YSYEKL, per germline. CDR3: CASSQAINNEQFF. The CDR3 DNA reads as TGCGCCAGCAGCCAAGCAATAAACAATGAGCAGTTCTTC.

This clonotype has only a few counts. The chain couples TRBV18 to TRBJ1-5; D uncertain. The CDR3 extends over 14 amino acids. CDR1 and CDR2 (germline): KGHSH, LQKENI. Trimming removed 3 bases from V and 1 base from J, with 7 bases in between. The chain's CDR3 is CASSPTRSNQPQHF. In DNA, the CDR3 is TGTGCCAGCTCACCGACCAGGAGCAATCAGCCCCAGCATTTT.

This chain connects TRBV7-9 to TRBJ1-2; D unclear. The CDR3 runs 15 residues. Looked up from germline, CDR1 is SEHNR and CDR2 is FQNEAQ (reference sequence). V was cut by 5 bases and J by 3 bases, with 16 bases left in between. The CDR3 reads CASSPLDWEDYGYTF. CDR3 DNA: TGTGCCAGCAGCCCGCTAGACTGGGAAGACTATGGCTACACCTTC.

This clonotype was observed a few times. V gene TRBV5-1 combines with J gene TRBJ2-5; 8 nucleotides line up with TRBD2. Per germline, CDR1 SGHRS and CDR2 YFSETQ. With V trimmed by 0 bases and J by 4 bases, 8 bases remained unmatched. CDR3 length equals 16 residues. The CDR3 sequence: CASSLGGSGKRETQYF. In nucleotides, the CDR3 is TGCGCCAGCAGCTTGGGCGGTAGCGGGAAGAGAGAGACCCAGTACTTC.

The chain is built from TRBV4-1 and TRBJ1-2; 9 bases fit TRBD1. Germline V CDR1 and CDR2: MGHRA, YSYEKL. This CDR3 is 18 amino acids long. With 3 bases clipped from V and 2 bases from J, the junction kept 13 bases outside the gene matches. CDR3 loop: CASSHDKRGTGYNYGYTF. The CDR3 coding sequence is TGCGCCAGCAGCCACGATAAGAGAGGGACAGGGTACAACTATGGCTACACCTTC.

The CDR3 DNA follows: TGTGCCTGGCTTCCGGGACAGGTCGCAGATACGCAGTATTTT. Translated: CAWLPGQVADTQYF. The rearrangement links TRBV30 to TRBJ2-3; 8 nucleotides line up with TRBD1. In germline, CDR1 is GTSNPN, CDR2 SVGIG (reference sequence). V lost 5 bases and J lost 4; bases outside the gene matches: 8. The CDR3 totals 14 residues. The whole variable domain, filled in from reference TRBV30 and TRBJ2-3, reads SQTIHQWPATLVQPVGSPLSLECTVEGTSNPNLYWYRQAAGRGLQLLFYSVGIGQISSEVPQNLSASRPQDRQFILSSKKLLLSDSGFYLCAWLPGQVADTQYFGPGTRLTVL.

This clonotype has just a few counts. The rearrangement uses TRBV29-1 and TRBJ2-3; D not certain. This CDR3 has 13 amino acids. The ends were cut back, 3 bases at V and 5 bases at J, with 12 bases in the middle. Looked up from germline, CDR1 is SQVTM and CDR2 is ANQGSEA. The CDR3 DNA sequence: TGCAGCGTTGATTTGCAGGCTCAAGATACGCAGTATTTT. It specifies CSVDLQAQDTQYF.

The rearrangement links TRBV12-3 or TRBV12-4 to TRBJ2-4, with D perhaps matching TRBD1 or TRBD2 (5 bases each). There are 11 residues in the CDR3. The V end lost 5 bases, the J end lost 13 bases, and 12 bases lay between the germline ends. The CDR3 DNA reads as TGTGCCAGCAGTCCGGGACCTATACAGTACTTC. It specifies CASSPGPIQYF.

This clonotype has a handful of counts. V is TRBV7-9 and J is TRBJ1-6, with D hard to call. Trimming removed 3 bases at V and 8 bases at J, with 8 bases between. This CDR3 has 13 amino acids. Germline-derived CDR1 and CDR2 are SEHNR and FQNEAQ (reference sequence). CDR3 bases: TGTGCCAGCAGCTTTCGTGCAGATTCACCCCTCCACTTT. This translates into CASSFRADSPLHF.

There are a few counts of this clonotype. The chain recombines TRBV12-3 or TRBV12-4 with TRBJ1-2; possibly TRBD1 for D (5 bases). Between the trimmed V and J ends, which lost 3 bases and 11 bases, there was a span of 10 bases. The CDR3 is 11 amino acids. DNA for the CDR3: TGTGCCAGCAGTTTGGGGCGGCGGTACACCTTC. Amino acids: CASSLGRRYTF.

This chain uses TRBV5-4 with TRBJ2-1; a possible D gene is TRBD1 (6 bases). Trimming took off 0 bases at V and 0 bases at J, with 10 bases between the two ends. The CDR3 totals 16 residues. CDR1 is SGHNT and CDR2 is YYREEE in the germline V gene (reference sequence). In nucleotides, the CDR3 is TGTGCCAGCAGCTTGGGAGGGGGAATCTCCTACAATGAGCAGTTCTTC. It yields the protein CASSLGGGISYNEQFF.

The chain links TRBV29-1 to TRBJ2-5; the match to TRBD1 covers 7 bases. V was pared by 8 bases and J by 4 bases, with 4 bases of the junction left unmatched. Germline CDR1 and CDR2: SQVTM and ANQGSEA. CDR3 length: 11 residues. CDR3 region: CSTGEPETQYF. Written as DNA, the CDR3 is TGCAGCACAGGGGAACCAGAGACCCAGTACTTC.

This clonotype was detected only once. Its ends do not fully match the called genes, so a read error is possible. The V gene is TRBV5-1, the J gene TRBJ2-7, with 13 bases fitting TRBD2. Germline loops: CDR1 SGHRS, CDR2 YFSETQ. The CDR3 has 15 residues. The CDR3 DNA follows: TGCGTCAGCAGCTTACTAGCGGGAGGGCGCAACGAGCAGTACTTC. Its translation: CVSSLLAGGRNEQYF.

This clonotype was observed a handful of times. This rearrangement joins TRBV7-9 to TRBJ2-3, with D tentatively TRBD1 or TRBD2 (5 bases each). The CDR3 length is 13 residues. Per the germline V gene, CDR1 is SEHNR and CDR2 is FQNEAQ (reference sequence). V dropped 5 bases and J dropped 6 bases, with 12 bases sitting between them. The CDR3 nucleotides are TGTGCCAGCAGCCCCGGGACCCTTGATACGCAGTATTTT. This sequence encodes CASSPGTLDTQYF.

The chain combines TRBV6-6 with TRBJ1-2, with a weak D call TRBD1 (6 bases). Trimming left V 5 bases short and J 8 bases short, with 21 bases between. Germline V gene sequence: CDR1 MNHNY, CDR2 SVGAGI (reference sequence). This CDR3 contains 15 residues. The CDR3 DNA sequence: TGTGCCAGCAGTCGACAGGACAGTCCCATTTGGGGCTACACCTTC. Translating gives CASSRQDSPIWGYTF.

J is TRBJ1-1 and V is TRBV20-1; D is perhaps TRBD1 (5 bases). Per the germline V gene, CDR1 is DFQATT and CDR2 is SNEGSKA (reference sequence). The V and J ends lost 6 bases and 1 base respectively, with 12 bases between them. CDR3 length: 13 residues. CDR3 sequence (DNA): TGCAGTGCCCCGTTGAGGGGGAACACTGAAGCTTTCTTT. The encoded protein is CSAPLRGNTEAFF.

This chain connects TRBV29-1 to TRBJ2-5; D may be TRBD1 (6 bases). Germline values: CDR1 SQVTM, CDR2 ANQGSEA. Deletions cut 0 bases from V and 11 bases from J, with 19 bases between. The CDR3 runs 14 residues. CDR3: CSVEDRDTSYGQYF. Here the CDR3 DNA reads TGCAGCGTTGAAGATCGGGACACCTCCTACGGGCAGTACTTC.